The source of this TCR beta chain is a study of spatial heterogeneity in lung cancer. Study background: PBMC collected at follow-up were sequenced when available, a median of about two years after resection. Study-wide results and limits: Ubiquitous expanded tumor TCRs appeared in blood more at resection than follow-up.

The length of the CDR3 is 17 residues. Trimming at V came to 0 bases and at J to 10 bases, leaving 8 bases not matched to a gene. Looked up from germline, CDR1 is KGHDR and CDR2 is SFDVKD. TCRdb reprocessed the 5' RACE reads via MiXCR and lists one record per CDR3 protein. This table holds 27,000 or so distinct CDR3 sequences, roughly 5.4% found once. In this sample, this clonotype turned up many times. Its cognate antigen is unknown. Time point specified: blood at routine non-recurrence follow-up after resection. Unsorted whole RNA from tumor, nontumor lung or frozen PBMC underwent sequencing. The chain uses TRBV24-1 and TRBJ2-1, with TRBD2 matching over 13 bases. This TCR came from a female donor with early-stage non-small cell lung cancer. The material sequenced was PBMCs, taken at follow-up. The CDR3 nucleotides are TGTGCCACCAGTGATTTGGGACTAGCGGGAGAGGGACGAGAGCAGTTCTTC. It codes for CATSDLGLAGEGREQFF.